The 10 T cell receptor beta chains listed next were all sequenced from one sample in a study of control samples from healthy donors and cancer patients. Clones were sequenced by immunoSEQ multiplex PCR, and TCRdb holds only the in-frame ones, with some missing. Of roughly 32,000 clones detected, 85% to 90% appear once; the ten largest clones hold 1.6%. The sample consisted of PBMCs. The receptors stem from a middle-aged woman with lung cancer.

The DNA of the CDR3 is TGTGCCAGCAGCTTGGTAGGGGCTCAATATGGCTACACCTTC. Protein product: CASSLVGAQYGYTF. The chain carries TRBV5-4 and TRBJ1-2, with D possibly being TRBD1 (5 bases). Germline values: CDR1 SGHNT, CDR2 YYREEE (reference sequence). V was clipped by 0 bases and J by 5 bases, with 11 bases between them. The CDR3 length is 14 residues.

V is TRBV27 and J is TRBJ2-5, with 7 bases lining up with TRBD1. Germline loops: CDR1 MNHEY, CDR2 SMNVEV (reference sequence). The trim removed 5 bases at V and 4 bases at J, leaving 7 bases unmatched. The CDR3 contains 14 residues. The CDR3 loop is CASSPRDSGETQYF. CDR3 bases: TGTGCCAGCAGTCCACGGGACAGTGGAGAGACCCAGTACTTC.

This clone occurred once. This chain links TRBV11-2 with TRBJ2-3, with D possibly called TRBD1 or TRBD2 (6 bases each). The CDR3 has 14 amino acids. CDR1 is SGHAT and CDR2 is FQNNGV in the germline V gene. Trimming shortened V by 1 base and J by 2 bases, and 7 bases separated the two germline ends. The CDR3 region is CASSLGGATDTQYF. The CDR3 DNA reads as TGTGCCAGCAGCTTAGGGGGGGCCACAGATACGCAGTATTTT.

On this clone: The junction shows a germline mismatch at one end, possibly a read error. The genes are TRBV5-6 and TRBJ1-2, with TRBD1 matching over 8 bases. This CDR3 region has 16 residues. Per germline, CDR1 SGHDT and CDR2 YYEEEE. CDR3 residues: CASSPWAGGAKYGYTF. In nucleotides, the CDR3 is TGTGCCAGCAGCCCTTGGGCAGGGGGCGCTAAGTATGGCTACACCTTC.

The V and J genes are TRBV6-4 and TRBJ2-5; D gene uncertain. The germline V gene has CDR1 MRHNA and CDR2 SNTAGT. CDR3 length equals 13 residues. Trimming pared 5 bases from V and 2 bases from J, leaving 9 bases between. This CDR3 is CASSPTPQETQYF. The CDR3 bases are TGTGCCAGCAGTCCGACGCCTCAAGAGACCCAGTACTTC.

V usage is TRBV19 and J usage is TRBJ1-5; unclear D gene. V gave up 3 bases and J gave up 2 bases, with 5 bases separating them. Germline lookup yields CDR1 LNHDA and CDR2 SQIVND (reference sequence). There are 13 residues in the CDR3. Here the CDR3 DNA reads TGTGCCAGTAGTATTAGAGGCAATCAGCCCCAGCATTTT. Protein product: CASSIRGNQPQHF.

The genes are TRBV5-6 and TRBJ1-1; TRBD1 is a possible D gene (6 bases). Germline assignment: CDR1 SGHDT and CDR2 YYEEEE. Between the trimmed V and J ends, which lost 1 base and 1 base, there was a span of 14 bases. CDR3 length: 16 amino acids. The CDR3 DNA is TGTGCCAGCAGCTTGACCCAGGGGATTAAGAACACTGAAGCTTTCTTT. The encoded protein is CASSLTQGIKNTEAFF.

The chain joins TRBV7-9 to TRBJ1-3; TRBD1 might be the D (6 bases). The CDR3 has 12 amino acids. Germline CDR1 is SEHNR and CDR2 is FQNEAQ (reference sequence). CDR3: CVTGSSGNTIYF. CDR3 nucleotide sequence: TGTGTCACAGGGTCCTCTGGAAACACCATATATTTT.

This CDR3 reads CASSLSDRPSYEQYF. As DNA, the CDR3 is TGTGCCAGCAGCTTGTCTGACAGGCCTTCCTACGAGCAGTACTTC. This chain joins TRBV5-4 and TRBJ2-7; tentatively, D is TRBD1 (6 bases). In germline, CDR1 is SGHNT, CDR2 YYREEE (reference sequence). The CDR3 is 15 residues long. The V and J ends lost 1 base and 1 base respectively, with 12 bases between them.

This clone has a single count. This sequence joins TRBV28 and TRBJ2-7, with 8 bases matching TRBD1. The CDR3 has 14 amino acids. V trimming: 10 bases; J trimming: 3 bases; junction bases outside the gene matches: 11. The germline V gene encodes CDR1 MDHEN and CDR2 SYDVKM. The CDR3 DNA sequence: TGTGCCACACGAGGGACAGGAGATAACTACGAGCAGTACTTC. This translates into CATRGTGDNYEQYF.